This T cell receptor (beta chain) was found in a study of blood T cell repertoires in COVID-19. In the authors' workflow: Quantification of nucleated cells was approximated via reference gene primer amplification. The method was immunoSEQ multiplex PCR; TCRdb's version includes in-frame clones alone and lacks a portion of them. V and J calls and clone size come straight from that table; D and trimming were deduced from the DNA. Of some 150,000 clones listed, 80% to 90% are singletons. Germline V gene lookup returns CDR1 SGHDT and CDR2 YYEEEE. V lost 2 bases to trimming and J lost 4 bases, with 15 bases between them. The CDR3 is 15 amino acids.

V gene TRBV5-6 combines with J gene TRBJ1-2; D might be TRBD1 (5 bases). Sequencing was carried out using peripheral blood. The source of this sequence is a woman between 50 and 59 years old with acute or convalescent COVID-19. The CDR3 sequence is CASSLAQGMFYGYTF. CDR3 in DNA: TGTGCCAGCAGCTTAGCGCAGGGCATGTTCTATGGCTACACCTTC.